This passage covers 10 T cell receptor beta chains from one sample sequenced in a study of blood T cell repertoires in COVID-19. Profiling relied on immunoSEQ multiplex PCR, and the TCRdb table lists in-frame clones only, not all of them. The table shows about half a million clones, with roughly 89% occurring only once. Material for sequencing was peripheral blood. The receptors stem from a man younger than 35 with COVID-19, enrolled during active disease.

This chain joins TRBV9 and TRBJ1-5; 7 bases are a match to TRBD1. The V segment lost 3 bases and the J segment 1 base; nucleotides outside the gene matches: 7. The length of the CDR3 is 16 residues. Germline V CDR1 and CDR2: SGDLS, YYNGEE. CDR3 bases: TGTGCCAGCAGCGCGGGGGACAGTTTAAGCAATCAGCCCCAGCATTTT. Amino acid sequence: CASSAGDSLSNQPQHF.

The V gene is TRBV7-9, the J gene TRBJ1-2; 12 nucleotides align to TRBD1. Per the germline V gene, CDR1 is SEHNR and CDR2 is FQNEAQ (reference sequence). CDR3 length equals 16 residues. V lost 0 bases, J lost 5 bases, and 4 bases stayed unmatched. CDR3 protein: CASSLAGTGGLYGYTF. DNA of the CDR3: TGTGCCAGCAGCTTAGCCGGGACAGGGGGCTTATATGGCTACACCTTC.

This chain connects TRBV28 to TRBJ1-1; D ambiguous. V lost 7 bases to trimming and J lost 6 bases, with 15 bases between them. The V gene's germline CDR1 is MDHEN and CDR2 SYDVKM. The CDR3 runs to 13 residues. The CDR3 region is CASIDSSRAEAFF. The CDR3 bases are TGTGCCAGCATTGATTCATCGAGAGCTGAAGCTTTCTTT.

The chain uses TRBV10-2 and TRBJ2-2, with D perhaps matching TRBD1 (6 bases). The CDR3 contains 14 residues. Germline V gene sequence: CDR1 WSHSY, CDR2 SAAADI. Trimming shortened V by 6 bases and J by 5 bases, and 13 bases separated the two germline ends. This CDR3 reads CASRQGSGTGELFF. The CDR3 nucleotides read TGCGCCAGCAGACAGGGTTCTGGTACCGGGGAGCTGTTTTTT.

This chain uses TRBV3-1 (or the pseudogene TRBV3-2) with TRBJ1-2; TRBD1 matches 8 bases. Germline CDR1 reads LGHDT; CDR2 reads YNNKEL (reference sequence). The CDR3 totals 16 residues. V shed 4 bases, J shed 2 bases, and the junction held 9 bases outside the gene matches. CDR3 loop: CASSPFPAGGNYGYTF. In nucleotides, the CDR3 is TGTGCCAGCAGCCCCTTCCCGGCAGGGGGCAACTATGGCTACACCTTC.

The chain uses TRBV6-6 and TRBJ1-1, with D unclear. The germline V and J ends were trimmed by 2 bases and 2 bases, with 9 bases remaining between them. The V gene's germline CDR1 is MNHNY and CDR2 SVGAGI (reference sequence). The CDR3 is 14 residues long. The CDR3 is CASSYMSLNTEAFF. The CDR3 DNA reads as TGTGCCAGCAGTTACATGAGTCTTAACACTGAAGCTTTCTTT.

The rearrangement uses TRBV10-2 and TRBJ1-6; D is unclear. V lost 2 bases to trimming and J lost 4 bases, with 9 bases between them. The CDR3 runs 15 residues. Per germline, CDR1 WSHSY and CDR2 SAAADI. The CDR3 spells CASSEAGSYNSPLHF. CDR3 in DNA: TGCGCCAGCAGTGAGGCTGGGAGTTATAATTCACCCCTCCACTTT.

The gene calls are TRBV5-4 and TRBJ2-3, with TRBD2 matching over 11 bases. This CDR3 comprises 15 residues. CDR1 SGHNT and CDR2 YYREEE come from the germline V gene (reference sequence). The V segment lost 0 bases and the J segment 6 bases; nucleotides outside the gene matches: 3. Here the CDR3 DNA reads TGTGCCAGCAGCTTGGCTAGCGGGGGGACGGATACGCAGTATTTT. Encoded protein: CASSLASGGTDTQYF.

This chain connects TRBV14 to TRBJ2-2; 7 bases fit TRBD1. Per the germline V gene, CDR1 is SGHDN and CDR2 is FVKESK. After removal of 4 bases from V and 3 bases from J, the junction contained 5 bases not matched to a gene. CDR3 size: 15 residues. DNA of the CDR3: TGTGCCAGCAGCCGTCGGGACAGCTACACCGGGGAGCTGTTTTTT. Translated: CASSRRDSYTGELFF.

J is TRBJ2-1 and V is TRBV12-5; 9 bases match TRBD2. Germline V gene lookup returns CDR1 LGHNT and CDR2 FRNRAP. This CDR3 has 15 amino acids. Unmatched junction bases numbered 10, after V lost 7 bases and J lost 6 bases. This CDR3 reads CASVGAGGPSNEQFF. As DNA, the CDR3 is TGTGCTAGTGTTGGGGCGGGAGGGCCCTCCAATGAGCAGTTCTTC.